Listed below are T cell receptor beta chains from one sample, sequenced in a study of T cells after yellow fever vaccination. TCRdb independently ran MiXCR on the 5' RACE reads; one entry per CDR3 protein. The sample contains tens of thousands of distinct CDR3 sequences, roughly a tenth of which appear only once. Here the sequenced sample was PBMCs, either bulk or a sorted T-cell subset (CD4+, CD8+, memory, or dextramer-sorted; not recorded which), taken approximately 16 days after the first yellow fever vaccination. The source is a young man who received the YFV17D yellow fever vaccine. CDR3s leave out the opening cysteine and the closing phenylalanine or tryptophan.

TRBJ2-5,TRBV7-2,ASSLGVAGGLSETQY
TRBJ1-2,TRBV27,ASSPSGQLDGYT
TRBJ1-5,TRBV7-2,ASSQRGGMSNQPQH
TRBJ1-1,TRBV21-1,ASSNGYRKNTEAF
TRBJ1-2,TRBV18,ASSPRQVAEGYT
TRBJ2-3,TRBV24-1,ATRAGTGFPDTQY
TRBJ1-2,TRBV20-1,SAGKRDYGYT
TRBJ1-1,TRBV7-2,ASGQGSGAEAF
TRBJ2-3,TRBV5-1,ASSLMGGRGDTQY
TRBJ2-3,TRBV24-1,ATSDQPDPDTQY
TRBJ2-3,TRBV4-3,ASSPRLAGVEADTQY
TRBJ2-5,TRBV18,ASSPGAYQETQY
TRBJ1-1,TRBV6-1,ASRVNTEAF
TRBJ2-7,TRBV4-3,ASSQDIGDYEQY
TRBJ2-4,TRBV29-1,SAAGGLAKNIQY
TRBJ1-2,TRBV19,ASCHGTESSYGYT
TRBJ1-6,TRBV2,ASSENGSYSPLH
TRBJ2-1,TRBV10-3,AISAGTEAYNEQF
TRBJ2-3,TRBV4-3,ASSWTTTDTQY
TRBJ1-1,TRBV6-5,ASSPGAPGTEAF
TRBJ1-5,TRBV28,ASSPPTENQPQH
TRBJ1-4,TRBV5-1,ASSPQSATNEKLF
TRBJ1-1,TRBV20-1,SASSGQGYTEAF
TRBJ2-7,TRBV5-6,ASSSTGFSYEQY
TRBJ2-5,TRBV5-1,ASSSRASGAGETQY
TRBJ2-3,TRBV4-3,ASSQVADTQY
TRBJ1-2,TRBV6-5,ASSYDWGRDGYT
TRBJ2-4,TRBV18,ASSSGTSAKNIQY
TRBJ2-5,TRBV7-9,ASRQTSGGQQTQY
TRBJ2-3,TRBV7-2,ASRGQSDTQY
TRBJ1-4,TRBV5-4,ASSLRNEKLF
TRBJ2-3,TRBV7-2,ASSPKTSAWGTDTQY
TRBJ2-3,TRBV21-1,ANFPPQLGGSTDTQY
TRBJ2-5,TRBV5-1,ASSGQETQY
TRBJ2-5,TRBV12-3/TRBV12-4,ASRPSGGETQY
TRBJ1-5,TRBV7-2,ASSLVGWDNQPQH
TRBJ1-2,TRBV7-2,ASSFITGGGSEGYT
TRBJ2-3,TRBV2,ASSELDGIDTQY
TRBJ2-7,TRBV11-2,ASSLELGYSYEQY
TRBJ1-6,TRBV7-3,ASSHGTWNSPLH
TRBJ1-6,TRBV7-2,ASSPRAGDLSPLH
TRBJ2-1,TRBV4-1,ASSQRDRGSYNEQF
TRBJ1-2,TRBV6-1,ASSTGTGSGYT
TRBJ2-1,TRBV7-2,ASSFSVPYNEQF
TRBJ2-3,TRBV20-1,SARPSGGFDTQY
TRBJ1-1,TRBV5-1,ASSLEPGNTEAF
TRBJ2-1,TRBV6-4,ASSDLGGAGNEQF